This T cell receptor beta chain was profiled in a study of blood T cell repertoires in COVID-19 (dated by TCRdb to about 2020). With regard to the full study: The collaborator samples originated in the United States, Italy and Spain and spanned the acute and convalescent phases of COVID-19. The material from the prospective study consisted of cDNA or gDNA derived from T cells, B-cell-depleted T cells, or PBMCs. Subjects who had been exposed to COVID-19, were actively infected with it, or had recovered from it provided the deeply sampled blood TCRbeta repertoires that made up the dataset. The repertoires were made available in a free public database intended to serve as a resource for research on the immune response to SARS-CoV-2. The samples were drawn from two sources: the first 160 participants of the ongoing ImmuneRACE study, and fewer than 1,500 subjects contributed by 6 global collaborators. Sample metadata almost always included a de-identified subject ID, COVID-19 status, age in years and sex. Where available, HLA class I and class II types were taken from metadata supplied by the sample provider and were not determined by assay-based typing.

The CDR3 contains 13 residues, cysteine and phenylalanine counted. CDR3 DNA only is kept here, 39 bases in frame from base 1. CDR1 and CDR2 are drawn from the germline V gene: MDHEN, SYDVKM. Relative to germline, V is 5 bases shorter and J is 2 bases shorter, with 10 bases between their ends. The investigation overall reported the following: Clinical and demographic metadata were provided uncurated, with the amount varying by source and participant.

In Seattle, one collaborating source enrolled patients while the infection was active and tracked those patients longitudinally over the course of disease. Whole blood was collected in K2EDTA tubes by collaborating institutions according to the institutions' own protocols. For TCRbeta analysis, collaborators shipped samples as frozen whole blood, isolated PBMCs, or DNA extracted from either of those sample types. TCRbeta CDR3 regions were amplified from genomic DNA by means of the immunoSEQ Assay, a bias-controlled multiplex PCR. In the source study's methods: Nucleated cell counts per sample were estimated from amplification of reference gene primers within the assay. To quantify the absolute abundance of each unique TCRbeta CDR3 rearrangement, sequence reads were collapsed and filtered. For each sample, productive Simpson clonality was calculated as the square root of Simpson's diversity index over productive rearrangements. TCRdb re-hosts the immuneACCESS table, in-frame sequences only. Its copies lack some clones; in the studies checked, an unresolved V gene accounts for under half of them, and the cause for the rest is not known. V and J calls and clone size come straight from that table; D and trimming were deduced from the DNA. A total of around 200,000 clones appear in this sample, approximately 87% of them only once. Clones ranked in the top ten supply 18% of the sample.

Regarding this clone: There is no known antigen for this receptor. No per-base quality is available; no much larger clone lies one base away.

The sequence is built from TRBV28 and TRBJ2-7; TRBD2 is a possible D gene, resting on 5 matching bases. The sample taken for sequencing was peripheral blood. The receptor comes from a person aged 70 to 80 with COVID-19, enrolled during active disease. CDR3 reads: CASSASGTYEQYF. DNA sequence: TGTGCCAGCAGTGCCAGCGGTACCTACGAGCAGTACTTC.